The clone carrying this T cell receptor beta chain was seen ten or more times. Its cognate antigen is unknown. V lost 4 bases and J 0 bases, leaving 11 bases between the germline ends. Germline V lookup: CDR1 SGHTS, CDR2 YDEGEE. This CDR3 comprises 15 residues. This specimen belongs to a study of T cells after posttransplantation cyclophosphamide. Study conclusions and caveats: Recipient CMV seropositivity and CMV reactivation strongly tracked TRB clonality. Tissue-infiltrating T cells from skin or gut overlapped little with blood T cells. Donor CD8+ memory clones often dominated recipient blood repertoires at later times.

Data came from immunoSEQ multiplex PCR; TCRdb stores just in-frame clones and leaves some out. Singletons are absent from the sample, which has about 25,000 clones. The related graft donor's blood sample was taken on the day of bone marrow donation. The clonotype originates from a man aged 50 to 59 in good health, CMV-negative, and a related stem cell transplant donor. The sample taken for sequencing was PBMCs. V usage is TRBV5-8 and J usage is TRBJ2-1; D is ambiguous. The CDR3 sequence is CASSPTPNSYNEQFF. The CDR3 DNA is TGTGCCAGCAGCCCCACACCGAACTCCTACAATGAGCAGTTCTTC. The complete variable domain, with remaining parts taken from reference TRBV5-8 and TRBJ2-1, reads EAGVTQSPTHLIKTRGQQATLRCSPISGHTSVYWYQQALGLGLQFLLWYDEGEERNRGNFPPRFSGRQFPNYSSELNVNALELEDSALYLCASSPTPNSYNEQFFGPGTRLTVL.